The clone carrying this T cell receptor (beta chain) showed up just once. The data were obtained in a study of blood T cell repertoires in COVID-19. In the study's own analysis: Estimated nucleated cell counts came from reference gene primer amplification. Libraries were prepared by immunoSEQ multiplex PCR; TCRdb keeps only in-frame clonotypes and omits some of them. The V and J calls and the clone size are those of that table, but D and trimming were determined from the DNA. The data show tens of thousands of clones, roughly nine tenths seen once. Germline loops: CDR1 KGHSH, CDR2 LQKENI. The CDR3 length is 15 residues. V dropped 3 bases and J dropped 4; count of bases not matched to a gene: 4.

This chain links TRBV18 with TRBJ1-1, with TRBD1 identical over 11 bases. What was sequenced was peripheral blood. The clonotype was recovered from a man in his sixties with active COVID-19. The CDR3 reads CASSPPGQGGTEAFF. For the CDR3, the DNA is TGTGCCAGCTCACCCCCGGGACAGGGGGGCACTGAAGCTTTCTTT.